This T cell receptor (beta chain) was retrieved from a study of control samples from healthy donors and cancer patients. TCRdb's table, derived via immunoSEQ multiplex PCR, lists solely in-frame clones and lacks some. The table records 200,000 to 250,000 clones, around 94% of them present only once. The sequence was collected from a man aged 50 or older in good health. The sequenced sample was blood.

CDR3 region: CASSVNGLRGDQPQHF. The CDR3 coding sequence is TGTGCCAGTAGTGTAAATGGCCTCAGGGGCGATCAGCCCCAGCATTTT. The chain carries TRBV19 and TRBJ1-5; D might be TRBD1 (6 bases). Trimming cost V 5 bases and J 5 bases, with 19 bases left between them. This CDR3 comprises 16 residues. The V gene's germline CDR1 is LNHDA and CDR2 SQIVND (reference sequence).